The 12 T cell receptor beta chains given below trace back to one sample, sequenced in a study of blood T cell repertoires in COVID-19. Generated by immunoSEQ multiplex PCR, the TCRdb table keeps only in-frame clones and is missing some. The sample has 130,000 to 150,000 clones; roughly nine tenths are singletons. Material: peripheral blood. All receptors come from a man between 18 and 29 years old with COVID-19, enrolled during active disease.

The chain combines TRBV19 with TRBJ2-3, with D perhaps matching TRBD2 (6 bases). Germline loops: CDR1 LNHDA, CDR2 SQIVND (reference sequence). The CDR3 has 15 residues. V was pared by 0 bases and J by 7 bases, with 14 bases between. CDR3 loop: CASSIERVGTYTQYF. The CDR3 nucleotides are TGTGCCAGTAGTATAGAACGCGTCGGGACTTATACGCAGTATTTT.

The chain uses TRBV28 and TRBJ1-2, with D perhaps matching TRBD1 (6 bases). CDR1 and CDR2 (germline): MDHEN, SYDVKM. The germline V and J ends were trimmed by 6 bases and 2 bases, with 19 bases remaining between them. The CDR3 runs 16 residues. In nucleotides, the CDR3 is TGTGCCAGCAGCACCAGGGGATTCGGCCGAAACTATGGCTACACCTTC. Protein: CASSTRGFGRNYGYTF.

The rearrangement joins TRBV6-2 or TRBV6-3 to TRBJ2-5, with TRBD2 matching 7 bases. The V segment lost 2 bases and the J segment 5 bases; nucleotides outside the gene matches: 8. This CDR3 comprises 15 residues. CDR1 and CDR2 from the germline V gene are MNHEY and SVGEGT. The CDR3 DNA reads TGTGCCAGCAGTTACCCCTCGGGGGGAGTGGAGACCCAGTACTTC. It codes for CASSYPSGGVETQYF.

V and J are TRBV7-8 and TRBJ2-3; no clear D. The V end was cut by 5 bases, the J end by 6 bases, with 9 bases between. Germline-derived CDR1 and CDR2 are SGHVS and FQNEAQ. The CDR3 is made up of 12 amino acids. This chain's CDR3 is CASSPSMDTQYF. In DNA form, the CDR3 reads TGTGCCAGCAGCCCGAGTATGGATACGCAGTATTTT.

This chain joins TRBV4-2 and TRBJ2-3; 7 bases fit TRBD1. This CDR3 is built from 16 residues. The V segment lost 0 bases and the J segment 2 bases; nucleotides outside the gene matches: 5. Germline V lookup: CDR1 LGHNA, CDR2 YNFKEQ. The CDR3 coding sequence is TGTGCCAGCAGCCAAGATGGACAGGTAGACACAGATACGCAGTATTTT. It translates to CASSQDGQVDTDTQYF.

The rearrangement uses TRBV28 and TRBJ1-5, with TRBD1 matching 9 bases. The ends lost 4 bases at V and 7 bases at J; junction bases unmatched: 11. This CDR3 is built from 16 residues. The germline gives CDR1 MDHEN, CDR2 SYDVKM. This chain's CDR3 is CASSSQSQGARQPQHF. The CDR3 coding sequence is TGTGCCAGCAGTTCTCAATCACAGGGGGCTAGGCAGCCCCAGCATTTT.

V gene TRBV4-3 combines with J gene TRBJ2-2; tentatively, D is TRBD1 (5 bases). This CDR3 comprises 14 residues. CDR1 is LGHNA, CDR2 YSLEER, per germline. The germline V and J ends were trimmed by 6 bases and 0 bases, with 8 bases remaining between them. In DNA form, the CDR3 reads TGCGCCAGCAGTCCAGGGACGAACACCGGGGAGCTGTTTTTT. The encoded protein is CASSPGTNTGELFF.

This rearrangement joins TRBV28 to TRBJ2-1; tentatively, D is TRBD2 (6 bases). V dropped 6 bases and J dropped 10 bases, with 13 bases sitting between them. Germline V lookup: CDR1 MDHEN, CDR2 SYDVKM. The CDR3 extends over 12 amino acids. The CDR3 region is CASSPTGREQFF. The CDR3 DNA reads TGTGCCAGCAGCCCCACGGGGAGGGAGCAGTTCTTC.

Remarks on this clone: This CDR3 is also generated by other DNA sequences in the sample. The chain links TRBV19 to TRBJ1-1; D possibly corresponds to TRBD1 (5 bases). CDR3 length: 13 amino acids. The V end lost 4 bases, the J end lost 1 base, and 7 bases lay between the germline ends. Germline V gene sequence: CDR1 LNHDA, CDR2 SQIVND (reference sequence). The CDR3 bases are TGTGCCAGTAGTACCGGGGGGAACACTGAAGCTTTCTTT. The encoded protein is CASSTGGNTEAFF.

The CDR3 spells CASSFAGVSPLHF. The CDR3 DNA sequence: TGTGCCAGCAGTTTCGCAGGGGTGTCACCCCTCCACTTT. The gene calls are TRBV12-3 or TRBV12-4 and TRBJ1-6, with D possibly matching TRBD1 (6 bases). The CDR3 runs 13 residues. Trimming stripped 3 bases from V and 10 bases from J, with 10 bases between.

The V call is TRBV7-2, the J call TRBJ2-3; a possible D gene is TRBD2 (5 bases). V lost 1 base and J 6 bases, leaving 11 bases between the germline ends. Looked up from germline, CDR1 is SGHTA and CDR2 is FQGNSA. This CDR3 region has 14 residues. CDR3 residues: CASSLVGRGDTQYF. The CDR3 coding sequence is TGTGCCAGCAGCTTAGTAGGGAGAGGGGATACGCAGTATTTT. Looking up the rest from reference TRBV7-2 and TRBJ2-3 gives the full variable domain: GAGVSQSPSNKVTEKGKDVELRCDPISGHTALYWYRQSLGQGLEFLIYFQGNSAPDKSGLPSDRFSAERTGGSVSTLTIQRTQQEDSAVYLCASSLVGRGDTQYFGPGTRLTVL.

This clone has only one observation. The chain links TRBV12-5 to TRBJ1-1, with 7 bases matching TRBD1. This CDR3 region has 13 residues. CDR1 and CDR2 (germline): LGHNT, FRNRAP. V lost 5 bases to trimming and J lost 3 bases; unmatched junction nucleotides: 3. This CDR3 is CASGGDSDTEAFF. Here the CDR3 DNA reads TGTGCTAGTGGTGGGGACAGCGACACTGAAGCTTTCTTT.